This T cell receptor beta chain stems from a study of shared clonotypes between healthy human individuals. Study information: A donor's plate count was three for CD4 naive and three for CD4 memory; CD8 naive had two and CD8 memory one. Study-wide points: Among non-shared clonotypes, generation probabilities were lower than among those shared by all four donors.

Assay used: immunoSEQ multiplex PCR; TCRdb lists only in-frame clones, some missing. The table records roughly 550,000 clones, about 95% of them present only once. The CDR3 runs to 16 residues. Germline V gene data show CDR1 as SGHTS and CDR2 as YDEGEE. Terminally differentiated effector memory CD45RA+ cells were left out of the naive CD8 fraction, which was CD45RO-negative and positively selected for CCR7. To note about this clone: Its cognate antigen is unknown.

Sequencing was performed on naive CD8+ T cells sorted from blood. This sequence originates from a woman aged 25 to 39 in good health. V is TRBV5-8 and J is TRBJ2-5; either TRBD1 or TRBD2 may fit D (5 bases each). The J call is doubtful: the DNA matches TRBJ2-7 better. The CDR3 loop reads CASSFSGPPSRYEQYF. CDR3 nucleotide sequence: TGTGCCAGCAGCTTTTCGGGGCCGCCTAGCCGCTACGAGCAGTACTTC.